The T cell receptor (beta chain) described here comes from a study of T cells in Graves' hyperthyroidism and ophthalmopathy. In regard to this clonotype: Antigen unknown.

RNA transcripts yielded amplified TCR beta CDR3 regions. HTBI primers were the set used in a first-round RT-PCR of the TCR CDR3. TCRdb passed the multiplex PCR reads through MiXCR, listing each CDR3 protein once. Among some 360,000 distinct CDR3 sequences listed, about a sixth were seen once. Study results and limitations: A model of 13 V-J pairs discriminated ophthalmopathy from stable hyperthyroidism.

The sequencing sample was made of blood. The receptor's source is a woman aged 35 to 49 with Graves' ophthalmopathy.

This CDR3 is CASTRPKTGGNYEQYF. The CDR3 DNA reads as TGCGCCAGCACTAGGCCCAAAACAGGGGGCAACTACGAGCAGTACTTC. V and J are TRBV10-1 and TRBJ2-7; 9 nucleotides match TRBD1. CDR3 length equals 16 residues. CDR1 is WNHNN, CDR2 SYGVQD, per germline (reference sequence). V was pared by 7 bases and J by 3 bases, with 13 bases of the junction left unmatched.